The 13 T cell receptor beta chains given below trace back to one sample, sequenced in a study of control samples from healthy donors and cancer patients. Generated by immunoSEQ multiplex PCR, the TCRdb table keeps only in-frame clones and is missing some. The sample lists around 110,000 clones; roughly 93% were seen once. Sequenced material: blood. The source is a man aged 25 to 40 in good health.

The V call is TRBV5-1, the J call TRBJ2-1; perhaps TRBD1 as D (5 bases). Trimming cost V 0 bases and J 9 bases, with 13 bases left between them. The length of the CDR3 is 14 residues. Germline-derived CDR1 and CDR2 are SGHRS and YFSETQ. CDR3 coding DNA: TGCGCCAGCAGCTTGGCCCTCCAGGGTGGTGAGCAGTTCTTC. Protein: CASSLALQGGEQFF.

The chain combines TRBV6-5 with TRBJ1-5, with D possibly being TRBD1 (6 bases). This CDR3 spans 15 amino acids. V was trimmed by 6 bases and J by 1 base, leaving 13 bases between them. Germline CDR1 MNHEY, CDR2 SVGAGI. CDR3 amino acids: CASSDTTGSNQPQHF. In DNA form, the CDR3 reads TGTGCCAGCAGCGACACTACAGGGAGCAATCAGCCCCAGCATTTT.

The rearrangement uses TRBV5-6 and TRBJ2-5; TRBD2 is a possible D gene (6 bases). The CDR3 spans 13 residues. Trimming left V 2 bases short and J 5 bases short, with 10 bases between. CDR1 and CDR2 (germline): SGHDT, YYEEEE. CDR3 sequence reads: CASSLNGGETQYF. The CDR3 region has the DNA TGTGCCAGCAGCTTAAATGGGGGGGAGACCCAGTACTTC.

A few counts support this clone. The rearrangement uses TRBV5-1 and TRBJ1-1, with a possible D match to TRBD1 (5 bases). The V gene's germline CDR1 is SGHRS and CDR2 YFSETQ. The CDR3 has 11 amino acids. The V end lost 8 bases, the J end lost 5 bases, and 10 bases lay between the germline ends. CDR3 bases: TGCGCCAGTACAGGAAGTACTGAAGCTTTCTTT. Its protein is CASTGSTEAFF. The complete variable domain, with remaining parts taken from reference TRBV5-1 and TRBJ1-1, reads KAGVTQTPRYLIKTRGQQVTLSCSPISGHRSVSWYQQTPGQGLQFLFEYFSETQRNKGNFPGRFSGRQFSNSRSEMNVSTLELGDSALYLCASTGSTEAFFGQGTRLTVV.

This chain links TRBV7-8 with TRBJ2-5; 11 positions agree with TRBD2. The CDR3 length is 17 residues. The germline CDR1 and CDR2 sequences are SGHVS and FQNEAQ. V lost 0 bases and J lost 2; bases outside the gene matches: 5. Written as DNA, the CDR3 is TGTGCCAGCAGCTTAGCGCCTAGCGGGGGGCCTCAAGAGACCCAGTACTTC. It codes for CASSLAPSGGPQETQYF.

The chain links TRBV6-1 to TRBJ2-1; D assignment may be TRBD1 or TRBD2 (6 bases each). Germline CDR1 reads MNHNS; CDR2 reads SASEGT. The ends were cut back, 2 bases at V and 3 bases at J, with 11 bases in the middle. The CDR3 loop spans 15 amino acids. This CDR3 is CASSERRGYYNEQFF. The CDR3 DNA reads TGTGCCAGCAGTGAAAGGAGGGGGTACTACAATGAGCAGTTCTTC.

The chain carries TRBV11-2 and TRBJ2-5; D perhaps matches TRBD1 (6 bases). The CDR3 length is 12 residues. The V gene's germline CDR1 is SGHAT and CDR2 FQNNGV. V was pared by 5 bases and J by 7 bases, with 11 bases between. CDR3 in amino acids: CASSDRFGTQYF. CDR3 bases: TGTGCCAGCAGCGACAGGTTTGGGACCCAGTACTTC.

The rearrangement uses TRBV9 and TRBJ2-5, with D possibly being TRBD2 (6 bases). Germline CDR1 is SGDLS and CDR2 is YYNGEE. The CDR3 length is 14 residues. With 1 base removed from V and 4 bases from J, the gap between germline ends came to 11 bases. CDR3 loop: CASSVRGLAETQYF. The CDR3 nucleotides read TGTGCCAGCAGCGTACGGGGGTTAGCAGAGACCCAGTACTTC.

The CDR3 DNA reads as TGTGCCAGCAGTGAAGGAAGGACAGGAGCCTATGGCTACACCTTC. Its protein is CASSEGRTGAYGYTF. This rearrangement joins TRBV2 to TRBJ1-2; 7 positions agree with TRBD1. In germline, CDR1 is SNHLY, CDR2 FYNNEI. With 1 base clipped from V and 4 bases from J, the junction kept 6 bases outside the gene matches. This CDR3 region has 15 residues.

V and J are TRBV6-1 and TRBJ2-1, with unresolved D. The length of the CDR3 is 12 residues. Trimming removed 5 bases at V and 4 bases at J, with 6 bases between. Germline V CDR1 and CDR2: MNHNS, SASEGT. CDR3 in amino acids: CASSLGYNEQFF. CDR3 coding DNA: TGTGCCAGCAGTTTGGGGTACAATGAGCAGTTCTTC.

The rearrangement joins TRBV10-2 to TRBJ1-2; a possible D gene is TRBD1 (6 bases). V shed 2 bases and J shed 8 bases, with 12 bases lying between them. CDR3 size: 13 residues. Germline V CDR1 and CDR2: WSHSY, SAAADI. CDR3 in amino acids: CASSEHRAGGYTF. The CDR3, as DNA: TGCGCCAGCAGTGAGCACAGGGCGGGAGGCTACACCTTC.

In DNA, the CDR3 is TGCGCCAGCAGCTTGGGGGACCCAGAGCAGTACTTC. This codes for CASSLGDPEQYF. The chain couples TRBV5-1 to TRBJ2-7, with D perhaps given as TRBD1 or TRBD2 (5 bases each). Per the germline V gene, CDR1 is SGHRS and CDR2 is YFSETQ. V lost 0 bases and J lost 7, with 8 bases in between. CDR3 length equals 12 residues.

This clone has just one count. J is TRBJ2-2 and V is TRBV13, with TRBD1 identical over 7 bases. There are 14 residues in the CDR3. The germline gives CDR1 PRHDT, CDR2 FYEKMQ (reference sequence). The ends lost 5 bases at V and 4 bases at J; junction bases unmatched: 4. The CDR3 protein is CASSITGVTGELFF. The CDR3 nucleotides are TGTGCCAGCAGCATCACAGGGGTCACCGGGGAGCTGTTTTTT.